What follows are 3 T cell receptor beta chains derived from one specimen sequenced in a study of blood T cell repertoires in COVID-19. Here immunoSEQ multiplex PCR was the method, and the copy in TCRdb shows in-frame clones only, minus some. The data contain 50,000 to 70,000 clones, around 84% of them singletons. Material: peripheral blood. The receptors here all came from a man between 65 and 85 years old with active COVID-19.

The rearrangement joins TRBV2 to TRBJ2-2; weak D call: TRBD1 (7 bases). V was clipped by 6 bases and J by 2 bases, with 13 bases between them. The V gene's germline CDR1 is SNHLY and CDR2 FYNNEI. The CDR3 is 15 amino acids. CDR3 nucleotides: TGTGCCAGCAGGGCAGGGGGGCAAAACACCGGGGAGCTGTTTTTT. It yields the protein CASRAGGQNTGELFF. Full variable domain (missing parts from reference TRBV2 and TRBJ2-2): EPEVTQTPSHQVTQMGQEVILRCVPISNHLYFYWYRQILGQKVEFLVSFYNNEISEKSEIFDDQFSVERPDGSNFTLKIRSTKLEDSAMYFCASRAGGQNTGELFFGEGSRLTVL.

This rearrangement joins TRBV15 to TRBJ2-5, with D tentatively TRBD1 (6 bases). Germline V lookup: CDR1 LNHNV, CDR2 YYDKDF (reference sequence). The V gene lost 0 bases and the J gene lost 4 bases, with 18 bases spanning the gap. The CDR3 runs 17 residues. CDR3 in amino acids: CATSRDFEGVGVETQYF. The CDR3 DNA is TGTGCCACCAGCAGAGATTTCGAGGGGGTTGGGGTAGAGACCCAGTACTTC.

The genes are TRBV7-6 and TRBJ2-7; 8 bases line up with TRBD1. Germline V gives CDR1 SGHVS, CDR2 FNYEAQ. The CDR3 consists of 15 residues. V was pared by 5 bases and J by 5 bases, with 11 bases of the junction left unmatched. The CDR3: CASSQLDRVRNEQYF. CDR3 nucleotides: TGTGCCAGCAGCCAGCTGGACAGGGTGAGGAACGAGCAGTACTTC.